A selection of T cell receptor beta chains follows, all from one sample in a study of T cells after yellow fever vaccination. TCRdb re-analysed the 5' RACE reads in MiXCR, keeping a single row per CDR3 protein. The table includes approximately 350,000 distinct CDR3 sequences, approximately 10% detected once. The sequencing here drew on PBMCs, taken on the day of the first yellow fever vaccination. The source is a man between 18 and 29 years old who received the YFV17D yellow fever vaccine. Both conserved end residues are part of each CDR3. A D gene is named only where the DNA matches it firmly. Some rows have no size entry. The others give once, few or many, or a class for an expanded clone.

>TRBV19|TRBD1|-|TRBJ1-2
CASSIVQGDYGYTF
TGTGCCAGTAGTATAGTTCAGGGGGACTATGGCTACACCTTC
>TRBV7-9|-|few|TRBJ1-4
CASSFWRRANEKLFF
TGTGCCAGCAGCTTCTGGCGGCGGGCTAATGAAAAACTGTTTTTT
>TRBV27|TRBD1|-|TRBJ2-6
CASSLTGYGANVLTF
TGTGCCAGCAGCTTGACAGGGTATGGGGCCAACGTCCTGACTTTC
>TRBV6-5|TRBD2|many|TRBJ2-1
CASRTLRLADNEQFF
TGTGCCAGCAGGACCCTTAGACTAGCGGACAATGAGCAGTTCTTC
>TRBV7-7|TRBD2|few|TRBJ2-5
CASSAELSGGYETQYF
TGTGCTAGCAGCGCGGAATTAAGCGGGGGGTATGAGACCCAGTACTTC
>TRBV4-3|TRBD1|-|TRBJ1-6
CASSTEYRGRNSPLHF
TGCGCCAGCAGCACCGAATACAGGGGAAGGAATTCACCCCTCCACTTT
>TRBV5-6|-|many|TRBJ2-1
CASSFLAPRGEQFF
TGTGCCAGCAGCTTTCTAGCGCCGAGAGGTGAGCAGTTCTTC
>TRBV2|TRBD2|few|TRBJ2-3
CASRKAGGIRATQYF
TGTGCCAGCAGGAAAGCGGGGGGGATTCGAGCTACGCAGTATTTT
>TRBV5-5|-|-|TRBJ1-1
CASNLTPENTEAFF
TGTGCCAGCAACTTGACCCCGGAGAACACTGAAGCTTTCTTT
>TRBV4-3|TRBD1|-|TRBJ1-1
CASSLQGGDKAFF
TGCGCCAGCAGCCTACAGGGGGGGGACAAAGCTTTCTTT
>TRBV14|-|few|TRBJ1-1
CASSQDWRMNTEAFF
TGTGCCAGCAGCCAAGATTGGCGGATGAACACTGAAGCTTTCTTT
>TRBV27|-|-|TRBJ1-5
CASRTGGDSNQPQHF
TGTGCCAGCCGGACGGGGGGGGATAGCAATCAGCCCCAGCATTTT
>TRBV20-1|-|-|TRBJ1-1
CSAAIPLHTNTEAFF
TGCAGTGCTGCTATCCCCCTACATACGAACACTGAAGCTTTCTTT
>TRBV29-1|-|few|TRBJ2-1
CSVTTPVSYNEQFF
TGCAGCGTTACCACTCCTGTCTCCTACAATGAGCAGTTCTTC
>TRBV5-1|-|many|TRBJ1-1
CASSFAGDTNTEAFF
TGCGCCAGCAGCTTCGCAGGGGACACGAACACTGAAGCTTTCTTT
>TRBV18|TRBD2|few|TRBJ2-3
CASSPRTSGGRGTQYF
TGTGCCAGCTCACCACGGACTAGCGGGGGGAGAGGTACGCAGTATTTT
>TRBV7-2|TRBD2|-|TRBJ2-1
CASSLRRGGLNEQFF
TGTGCCAGCAGCTTACGGCGGGGGGGCCTCAATGAGCAGTTCTTC
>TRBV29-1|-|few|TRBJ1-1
CSFRKGSNTEAFF
TGCAGCTTTCGAAAGGGATCGAACACTGAAGCTTTCTTT
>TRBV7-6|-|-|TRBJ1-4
CASSPGVNEKLFF
TGTGCCAGCAGCCCAGGGGTTAATGAAAAACTGTTTTTT
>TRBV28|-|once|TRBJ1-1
CASSPPLSRRAFF
TGTGCCAGCAGTCCCCCCTTGTCCCGAAGAGCTTTCTTT
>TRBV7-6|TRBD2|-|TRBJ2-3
CASSLVVSRGSTDTQYF
TGTGCCAGCAGCTTAGTTGTCTCGCGGGGGAGCACAGATACGCAGTATTTT
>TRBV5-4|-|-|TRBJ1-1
CASSSGRSEAFF
TGTGCCAGCAGCAGCGGGCGGTCTGAAGCTTTCTTT
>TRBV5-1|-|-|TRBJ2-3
CASRLIYREDTQYF
TGCGCCAGCAGACTGATATACAGGGAAGATACGCAGTATTTT
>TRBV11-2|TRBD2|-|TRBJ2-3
CASSLSSLAGGADTQYF
TGTGCCAGCAGCTTATCTTCGCTAGCGGGGGGCGCAGATACGCAGTATTTT
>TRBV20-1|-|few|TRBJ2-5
CSARDTADQETQYF
TGCAGTGCTAGAGATACGGCAGACCAAGAGACCCAGTACTTC
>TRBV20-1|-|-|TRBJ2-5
CSATGLYQETQYF
TGCAGTGCTACGGGACTGTACCAAGAGACCCAGTACTTC
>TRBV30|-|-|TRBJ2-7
CAWSVTGNYEQYF
TGTGCCTGGAGTGTAACAGGAAACTACGAGCAGTACTTC
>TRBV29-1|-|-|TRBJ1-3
CSVADARGSGNTIYF
TGCAGCGTCGCAGACGCAAGAGGCTCTGGAAACACCATATATTTT
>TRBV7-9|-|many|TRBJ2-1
CASRPTGSNEQFF
TGTGCCAGCAGACCGACCGGTTCAAATGAGCAGTTCTTC